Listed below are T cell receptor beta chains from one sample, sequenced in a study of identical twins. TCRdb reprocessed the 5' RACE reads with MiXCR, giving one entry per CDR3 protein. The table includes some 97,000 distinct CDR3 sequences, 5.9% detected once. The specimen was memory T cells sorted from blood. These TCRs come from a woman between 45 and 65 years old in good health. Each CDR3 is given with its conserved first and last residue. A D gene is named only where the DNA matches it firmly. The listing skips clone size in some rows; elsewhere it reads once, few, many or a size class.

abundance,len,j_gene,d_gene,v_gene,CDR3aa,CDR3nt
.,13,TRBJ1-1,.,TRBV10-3,CAISVPGGDEAFF,TGTGCCATCAGCGTCCCGGGTGGGGATGAAGCTTTCTTT
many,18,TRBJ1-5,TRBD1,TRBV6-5,CASSQFFTVGQGNQPQHF,TGTGCCAGCAGCCAATTCTTTACAGTCGGACAGGGGAATCAGCCCCAGCATTTT
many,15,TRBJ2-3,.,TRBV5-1,CASSLAQGGTDTQYF,TGCGCCAGCAGCTTGGCCCAGGGAGGCACAGATACGCAGTATTTT
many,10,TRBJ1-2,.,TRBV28,CAGGGEGYTF,TGTGCCGGAGGGGGAGAGGGCTACACCTTC
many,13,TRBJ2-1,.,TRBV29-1,CSVISSPYNEQFF,TGCAGCGTGATAAGTAGTCCCTACAATGAGCAGTTCTTC
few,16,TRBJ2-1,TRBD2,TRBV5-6,CASSFGGGGSYNEQFF,TGTGCCAGCAGCTTTGGGGGGGGTGGCTCCTACAATGAGCAGTTCTTC
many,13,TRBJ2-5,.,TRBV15,CATSRDLIQTQYF,TGTGCCACCAGCAGAGATCTAATACAGACCCAGTACTTC
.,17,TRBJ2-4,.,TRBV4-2,CASSLWEILKSQNIQYF,TGTGCCAGCAGCCTTTGGGAGATCCTCAAATCTCAAAACATTCAGTACTTC
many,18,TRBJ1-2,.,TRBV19,CASSPLQGDRTTGYGYTF,TGTGCCAGTAGCCCGTTACAAGGAGATAGAACGACTGGCTATGGCTACACCTTC
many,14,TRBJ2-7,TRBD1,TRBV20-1,CSAYYRGSSYEQYF,TGCAGTGCCTACTACAGGGGGTCCTCCTACGAGCAGTACTTC
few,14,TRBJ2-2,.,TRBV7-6,CASSAKWDHGELFF,TGTGCCAGCAGCGCTAAGTGGGATCACGGGGAGCTGTTTTTT
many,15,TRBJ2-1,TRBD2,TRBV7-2,CASKREREAGVEQFF,TGTGCCAGCAAGAGAGAGCGGGAGGCCGGAGTAGAGCAGTTCTTC
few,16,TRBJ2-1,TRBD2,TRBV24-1,CATSDPTSGLINEQFF,TGTGCCACCAGTGACCCGACTAGCGGGCTGATAAATGAGCAGTTCTTC
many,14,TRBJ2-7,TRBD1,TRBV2,CASKRGREFHEQYF,TGTGCCAGCAAGAGGGGGCGAGAATTCCACGAGCAGTACTTC
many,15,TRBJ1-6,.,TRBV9,CASSVVASGDSPLHF,TGTGCCAGCAGCGTAGTAGCTTCGGGGGATTCACCCCTCCACTTT
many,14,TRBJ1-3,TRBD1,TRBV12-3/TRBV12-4,CASSHTGDGNTIYF,TGTGCCAGCAGCCATACAGGGGACGGAAACACCATATATTTT
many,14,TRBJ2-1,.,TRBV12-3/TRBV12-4,CASSLPPMTPEQFF,TGTGCCAGCAGTTTACCCCCAATGACACCTGAGCAGTTCTTC
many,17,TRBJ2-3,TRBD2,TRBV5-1,CASSLAGAGALADTQYF,TGCGCCAGCAGCTTGGCAGGAGCGGGAGCGTTGGCAGATACGCAGTATTTT
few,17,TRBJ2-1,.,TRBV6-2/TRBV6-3,CASSSPPVRALSNEQFF,TGTGCCAGCAGCTCCCCTCCCGTCAGGGCCTTAAGCAATGAGCAGTTCTTC
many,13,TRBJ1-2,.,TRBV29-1,CSVTVVVDYGYTF,TGCAGCGTTACAGTAGTAGTGGACTATGGCTACACCTTC
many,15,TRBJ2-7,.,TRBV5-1,CASSLGGGSIGEQYF,TGCGCCAGCAGCCTGGGGGGCGGGAGTATAGGCGAGCAGTACTTC
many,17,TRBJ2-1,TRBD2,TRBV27,CASSRTSGRGSYNEQFF,TGTGCCAGCAGTAGGACTAGCGGGAGAGGGTCCTACAATGAGCAGTTCTTC
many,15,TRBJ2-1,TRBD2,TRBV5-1,CASSPLAGGANEQFF,TGCGCCAGCAGCCCGCTAGCGGGAGGTGCCAATGAGCAGTTCTTC
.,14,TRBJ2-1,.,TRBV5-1,CASSLAAVYNEQFF,TGCGCCAGCAGCTTGGCGGCAGTTTACAATGAGCAGTTCTTC
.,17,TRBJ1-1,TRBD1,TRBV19,CASQGQGRSNMNTEAFF,TGTGCCAGCCAAGGACAGGGTCGGAGTAACATGAACACTGAAGCTTTCTTT
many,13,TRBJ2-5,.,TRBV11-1,CASSPPARETQYF,TGTGCCAGCAGCCCCCCCGCCAGAGAGACCCAGTACTTC
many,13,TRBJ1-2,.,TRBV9,CASRFTAAGNYTF,TGTGCCAGCAGGTTTACAGCGGCTGGTAACTACACCTTC
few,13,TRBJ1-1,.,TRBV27,CASGLRVNTEAFF,TGTGCCAGCGGTCTTCGGGTGAACACTGAAGCTTTCTTT
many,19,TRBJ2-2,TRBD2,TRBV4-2,CASSQAGTSGSGSTGELFF,TGTGCCAGCAGCCAAGCCGGGACTAGCGGGAGCGGGAGCACCGGGGAGCTGTTTTTT
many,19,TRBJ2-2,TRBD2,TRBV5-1,CASSANPGLARANTGELFF,TGCGCCAGCAGCGCAAACCCGGGACTAGCTAGGGCGAACACCGGGGAGCTGTTTTTT
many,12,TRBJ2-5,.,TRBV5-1,CASSSGQETQYF,TGCGCCAGCAGCAGTGGTCAAGAGACCCAGTACTTC
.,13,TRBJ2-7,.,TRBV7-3,CASTPAGLSEQYF,TGTGCCAGCACCCCGGCGGGGTTAAGTGAGCAGTACTTC
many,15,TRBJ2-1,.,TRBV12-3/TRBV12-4,CASSFRGNPYNEQFF,TGTGCCAGCAGTTTCCGGGGTAACCCCTACAATGAGCAGTTCTTC
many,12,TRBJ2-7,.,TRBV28,CASSPNLYEQYF,TGTGCCAGCAGTCCCAACCTCTACGAGCAGTACTTC
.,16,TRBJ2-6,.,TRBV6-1,CASSEMGGSGANVLTF,TGTGCCAGCAGTGAAATGGGGGGCTCTGGGGCCAACGTCCTGACTTTC
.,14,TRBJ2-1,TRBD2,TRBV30,CAWGGTSGRGVQFF,TGTGCCTGGGGGGGGACTAGCGGGAGGGGAGTGCAGTTCTTC
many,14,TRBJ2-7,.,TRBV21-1,CASSESTGTYEQYF,TGTGCCAGCAGCGAATCGACTGGAACCTACGAGCAGTACTTC
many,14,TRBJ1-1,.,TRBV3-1,CASSSGAGVTEAFF,TGTGCCAGCAGCTCCGGGGCCGGCGTAACTGAAGCTTTCTTT
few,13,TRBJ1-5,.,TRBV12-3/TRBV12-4,CASSYRAGQPQHF,TGTGCCAGCAGTTACAGGGCCGGTCAGCCCCAGCATTTT
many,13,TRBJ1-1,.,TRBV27,CAAQSPGSTEAFF,TGTGCCGCTCAGTCCCCAGGCAGCACTGAAGCTTTCTTT
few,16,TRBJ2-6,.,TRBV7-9,CASSLYSPPGANVLTF,TGTGCCAGCAGCTTGTACTCACCCCCTGGGGCCAACGTCCTGACTTTC
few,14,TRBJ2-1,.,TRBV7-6,CASSLGLARDEQFF,TGTGCCAGCAGCTTAGGGCTAGCTAGGGATGAGCAGTTCTTC
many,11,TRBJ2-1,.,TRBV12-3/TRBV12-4,CASSLTNKQFF,TGTGCCAGCAGCCTTACTAATAAGCAGTTCTTC
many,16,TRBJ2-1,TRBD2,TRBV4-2,CASSQDRTSGSSEQFF,TGTGCCAGCAGCCAAGATCGGACTAGCGGGAGTAGTGAGCAGTTCTTC
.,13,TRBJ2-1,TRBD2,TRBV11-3,CASSAARGGEQFF,TGTGCCAGCAGCGCAGCGCGGGGGGGGGAGCAGTTCTTC
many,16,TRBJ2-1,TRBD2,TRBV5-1,CASSLGSGRTSNEQFF,TGCGCCAGCAGCTTGGGGAGCGGGAGAACGTCGAATGAGCAGTTCTTC
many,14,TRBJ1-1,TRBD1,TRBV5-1,CASRVQGENTEAFF,TGCGCCAGCAGAGTTCAGGGGGAGAACACTGAAGCTTTCTTT
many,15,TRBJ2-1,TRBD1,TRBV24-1,CATSERDRGYNEQFF,TGTGCCACCAGTGAACGGGACAGGGGGTACAATGAGCAGTTCTTC
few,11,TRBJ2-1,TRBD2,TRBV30,CAWLSGIRQFF,TGTGCCTGGTTAAGCGGGATCCGGCAGTTCTTC
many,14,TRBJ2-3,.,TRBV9,CASSVEVSADTQYF,TGTGCCAGCAGCGTAGAAGTTTCCGCAGATACGCAGTATTTT
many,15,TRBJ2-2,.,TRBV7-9,CAIRSGSEGTGELFF,TGTGCCATCCGTTCCGGGTCCGAGGGCACCGGGGAGCTGTTTTTT
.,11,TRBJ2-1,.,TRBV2,CASSDSSHQFF,TGTGCCAGCAGTGATTCCAGTCATCAGTTCTTC
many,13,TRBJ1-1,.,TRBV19,CASTETWNTEAFF,TGTGCCAGTACCGAAACTTGGAACACTGAAGCTTTCTTT
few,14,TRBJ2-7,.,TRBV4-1,CASSQGFIPNEQYF,TGCGCCAGCAGCCAAGGGTTCATACCCAACGAGCAGTACTTC
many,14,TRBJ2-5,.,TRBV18,CASSLGHSQETQYF,TGTGCCAGCTCACTGGGACATAGCCAAGAGACCCAGTACTTC